These 19 T cell receptor beta chains were all obtained from the same sample, sequenced in a study of tumor-infiltrating lymphocytes in primary liver carcinoma. Taking about 20-31 mg of unsorted bulk tissue, the authors co-extracted RNA and DNA. Starting material of 500 to 600 ng total RNA yielded TCR beta cDNA via a constant-region primer. What produced the TCR beta libraries was three nested multiplex PCR rounds using slightly modified ARM-PCR. With TRBV1-TRBV30 forward primers and a C-beta reverse primer, the first two PCR rounds were run for roughly 9 cycles each. TCRdb called the multiplex PCR reads again in MiXCR, with one record for every CDR3 protein. In the table there are 100,000 to 150,000 distinct CDR3 sequences, 64% of which are singletons. The sample consisted of liver tumor tissue from sampling region 3. As for subset: tumor region T3, left-lateral pole. The receptors shown here come from an older woman with primary liver carcinoma and hepatitis B virus infection.

Remarks on this clonotype: The junction differs from germline at one of its ends, possibly a read error. The DNA of the CDR3 is TGTGTCAGGAGCCTAGCAGGGGTGAGCACTGTAGCTTTCTTT. Translated: CVRSLAGVSTVAFF. The chain employs TRBV4-2 and TRBJ1-1, with D perhaps TRBD1 (6 bases). From germline, CDR1 is LGHNA and CDR2 YNFKEQ. The CDR3 sequence is 14 residues long.

The table lists this clonotype with a few counts. No conserved phenylalanine or tryptophan ends this CDR3, so it is likely a read error. The chain joins TRBV28 to TRBJ2-2; 8 bases are a match to TRBD1. Per germline, CDR1 MDHEN and CDR2 SYDVKM. The CDR3 spans 14 residues. Trimming cost V 6 bases and J 3 bases; bases outside gene matches: 3. The CDR3 reads CASRGQGYTGELFS. The DNA of the CDR3 is TGTGCCAGCAGAGGACAGGGATACACCGGGGAGCTGTTTTCT.

Regarding this clonotype: A much larger clone lies a single base off, so this may be a read error. The chain combines TRBV5-1 with TRBJ1-5; 10 positions agree with TRBD1. The germline V gene encodes CDR1 SGHRS and CDR2 YFSETQ. The CDR3 covers 15 residues. The CDR3: CASSIGQGGHQPQPF. The CDR3 bases are TGCGCCAGCTCGATCGGACAGGGGGGCCATCAGCCCCAGCCTTTT.

This clonotype occurred a few times. Written as DNA, the CDR3 is TGCAGTGCTAGACACGGCGGGGCGAACACCGGGGAGCTGTTTTTT. Its translation: CSARHGGANTGELFF. This sequence joins TRBV20-1 and TRBJ2-2, with D tentatively TRBD2 (6 bases). The CDR3 is made up of 15 amino acids. Germline V CDR1 and CDR2: DFQATT, SNEGSKA (reference sequence). Trimming pared 2 bases from V and 0 bases from J, leaving 10 bases between.

This clonotype has a single count. At one end the junction does not follow the germline gene, possibly because of a read error. The CDR3 sequence: CASGLEVSRDTQYF. The CDR3, as DNA: TGTGCCAGCGGCTTAGAAGTCAGCCGAGATACGCAGTATTTT. The V gene is TRBV11-2, the J gene TRBJ2-3; the D is unclear. Germline V gives CDR1 SGHAT, CDR2 FQNNGV. The CDR3 is 14 amino acids.

This chain uses TRBV12-3 or TRBV12-4 with TRBJ1-5, with D maybe TRBD1 (6 bases). The CDR3 spans 15 residues. Trimming removed 9 bases from V and 0 bases from J, with 15 bases in between. The CDR3 region is CASSLTGNSNQPQHF. DNA of the CDR3: TGTGCCAGTAGCCTAACAGGGAATAGCAATCAGCCCCAGCATTTT.

This chain links TRBV5-6 with TRBJ2-7; no reliable D call. CDR3 size: 15 residues. Germline values: CDR1 SGHDT, CDR2 YYEEEE. V shed 2 bases and J shed 12 bases, with 24 bases lying between them. CDR3 sequence: CASSFFLRIPYVRYF. DNA for the CDR3: TGTGCCAGCAGCTTCTTTTTGAGAATCCCCTACGTGCGGTACTTC.

This clonotype was counted a single time. A read error is possible here, since a much larger clone lies one base away. The V call is TRBV5-4, the J call TRBJ2-2; D call uncertain. This CDR3 has 15 amino acids. Per the germline V gene, CDR1 is SGHNT and CDR2 is YYREEE (reference sequence). Here the CDR3 reads CAGSKDPGSGGELFF. The CDR3 nucleotides are TGTGCCGGCAGCAAGGATCCAGGATCTGGCGGGGAGCTGTTTTTT.

This clonotype has a count of ten or more. This chain connects TRBV10-1 to TRBJ2-7, with TRBD2 matching 14 bases. This CDR3 region has 17 residues. The germline gives CDR1 WNHNN, CDR2 SYGVQD (reference sequence). V lost 4 bases to trimming and J lost 7 bases; unmatched junction nucleotides: 12. CDR3 nucleotide sequence: TGCGCCAGCAGTGGAACCCGGACTAGCGGGAGGTTGAGGGAGCAGTACTTC. This gives the protein CASSGTRTSGRLREQYF.

Remarks on this clonotype: Since no conserved phenylalanine or tryptophan closes the CDR3, a read error is the likely cause. V is TRBV7-9 and J is TRBJ1-1, with a weak D call TRBD1 (5 bases). CDR3 length: 14 residues. Trimming took 3 bases from V and 4 from J, leaving 12 bases between them. CDR1 and CDR2 (germline): SEHNR, FQNEAQ (reference sequence). DNA of the CDR3: TGTGCCAGCAGCTTCGGGGGGAGAGGCACTGAAGCTTTCTAT. This gives the protein CASSFGGRGTEAFY.

A word on this clonotype: A clone one base away is much larger, so this may be a read error. The V call is TRBV28, the J call TRBJ2-7; D ambiguous. The CDR3 loop spans 12 amino acids. V lost 3 bases and J 9 bases, leaving 12 bases between the germline ends. Per germline, CDR1 MDHEN and CDR2 SYDVKM. The chain's CDR3 is CASSFTRHVQYF. DNA of the CDR3: TGTGCCAGCAGTTTCACCCGCCACGTGCAGTACTTC.

Points on this clonotype: A read error may account for a junction end that differs from germline. This chain links TRBV11-2 with TRBJ2-7; 8 nucleotides align to TRBD1. Per germline, CDR1 SGHAT and CDR2 FQNNGV. This CDR3 spans 14 amino acids. CDR3 sequence (DNA): TGTGCCAGCAGTCCCGGACAGGGATGGGGCGAGCAGCACTTC. Translation gives CASSPGQGWGEQHF.

The sample holds many counts of this clonotype. The chain joins TRBV6-2 or TRBV6-3 to TRBJ1-5; a possible D gene is TRBD1 (6 bases). V was shortened by 5 bases and J by 0 bases, with 11 bases between the two germline ends. The CDR3 covers 15 residues. Germline V gene sequence: CDR1 MNHEY, CDR2 SVGEGT. Written as DNA, the CDR3 is TGTGCCAGCAGTGCGACAGGCTATAGCAATCAGCCCCAGCATTTT. It is translated as CASSATGYSNQPQHF.

This clonotype was observed a handful of times. A clone one base away is much larger, so this may be a read error. This rearrangement joins TRBV12-3 or TRBV12-4 to TRBJ1-3; D gene uncertain. Trimming shortened V by 5 bases and J by 4 bases, and 18 bases separated the two germline ends. The CDR3 loop spans 16 amino acids. CDR3 sequence (DNA): TGTGCCAGCAGTCAACATTTGACTATTACGGGAAACACCATATATTTT. Protein: CASSQHLTITGNTIYF.

Comment on this clonotype: This may be a read error, as it is one base from a much larger clone. V usage is TRBV6-5 and J usage is TRBJ1-2; D remains unclear. Trimming left V 0 bases short and J 6 bases short, with 11 bases between. From germline, CDR1 is MNHEY and CDR2 SVGAGI. This CDR3 contains 14 residues. CDR3 sequence (DNA): TGTGCCAGCAGTTACTCGCAGGAGAACCATGGCTACACCTTC. Translation: CASSYSQENHGYTF.

A few counts support this clonotype. As the CDR3 is not closed by the conserved phenylalanine or tryptophan, this likely results from a read error. V and J are TRBV6-2 or TRBV6-3 and TRBJ2-1; TRBD2 matches at 8 bases. Looked up from germline, CDR1 is MNHEY and CDR2 is SVGEGT. The CDR3 totals 13 residues. With 6 bases clipped from V and 13 bases from J, the junction kept 11 bases outside the gene matches. The CDR3 bases are TGTGCCAGCAGGCTAGCGGGTTTCAGACCACAGTTCCTC. This sequence encodes CASRLAGFRPQFL.

This clonotype has ten or more counts. The rearrangement uses TRBV28 and TRBJ1-4; D not certain. The CDR3 length is 12 residues. Deletions cut 6 bases from V and 7 bases from J, with 9 bases between. Germline CDR1 MDHEN, CDR2 SYDVKM. The CDR3 DNA reads as TGTGCCAGCAGCCACCCCGGTGAAAAACTGTTTTTT. Translation gives CASSHPGEKLFF.

On this clonotype: One junction end does not reproduce the germline sequence, and a read error may be involved. The chain recombines TRBV11-2 with TRBJ1-2; TRBD1 is a possible D gene (5 bases). The CDR3 has 13 residues. Germline CDR1 reads SGHAT; CDR2 reads FQNNGV. The CDR3 DNA reads TGCGTCAACAGCTTAGGGGCCGGTTTTGGCTACACCTTC. As protein: CVNSLGAGFGYTF.

Note on this clonotype: One end of the junction varies from germline; a read error may be responsible. The V gene is TRBV11-2, the J gene TRBJ2-3; 9 nucleotides agree with TRBD1. Germline V lookup: CDR1 SGHAT, CDR2 FQNNGV. The CDR3 has 17 residues. CDR3 bases: TGTACCAGCAGCTTAGAGGTTCGGACAGGGGTCACATATACACAGTATTTT. Translating gives CTSSLEVRTGVTYTQYF.